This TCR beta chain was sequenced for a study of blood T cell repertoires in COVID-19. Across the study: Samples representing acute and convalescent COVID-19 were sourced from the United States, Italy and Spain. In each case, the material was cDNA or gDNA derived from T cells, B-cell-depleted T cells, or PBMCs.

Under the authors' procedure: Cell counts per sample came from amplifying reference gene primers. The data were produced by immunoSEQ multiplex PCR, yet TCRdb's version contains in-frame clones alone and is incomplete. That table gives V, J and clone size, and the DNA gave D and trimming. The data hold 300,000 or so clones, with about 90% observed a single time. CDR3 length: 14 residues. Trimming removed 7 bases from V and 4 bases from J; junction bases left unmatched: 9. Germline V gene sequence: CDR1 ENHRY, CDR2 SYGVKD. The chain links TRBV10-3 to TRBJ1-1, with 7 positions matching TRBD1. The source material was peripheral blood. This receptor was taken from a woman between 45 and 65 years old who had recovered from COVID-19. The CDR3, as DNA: TGTGCCATCACCAACACAGGGGAAAGCACTGAAGCTTTCTTT. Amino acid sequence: CAITNTGESTEAFF.